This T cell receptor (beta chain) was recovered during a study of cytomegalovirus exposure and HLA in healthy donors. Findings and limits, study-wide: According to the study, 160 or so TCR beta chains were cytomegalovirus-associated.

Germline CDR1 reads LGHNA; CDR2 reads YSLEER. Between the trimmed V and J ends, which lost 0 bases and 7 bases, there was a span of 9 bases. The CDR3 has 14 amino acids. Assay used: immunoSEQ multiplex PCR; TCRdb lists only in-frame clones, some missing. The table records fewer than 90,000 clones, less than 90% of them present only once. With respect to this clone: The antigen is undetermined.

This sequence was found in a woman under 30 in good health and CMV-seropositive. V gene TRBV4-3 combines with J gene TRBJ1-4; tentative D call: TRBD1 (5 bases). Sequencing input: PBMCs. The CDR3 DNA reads TGCGCCAGCAGCCAAGAGGACGGGGGTGAAAAACTGTTTTTT. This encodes CASSQEDGGEKLFF.